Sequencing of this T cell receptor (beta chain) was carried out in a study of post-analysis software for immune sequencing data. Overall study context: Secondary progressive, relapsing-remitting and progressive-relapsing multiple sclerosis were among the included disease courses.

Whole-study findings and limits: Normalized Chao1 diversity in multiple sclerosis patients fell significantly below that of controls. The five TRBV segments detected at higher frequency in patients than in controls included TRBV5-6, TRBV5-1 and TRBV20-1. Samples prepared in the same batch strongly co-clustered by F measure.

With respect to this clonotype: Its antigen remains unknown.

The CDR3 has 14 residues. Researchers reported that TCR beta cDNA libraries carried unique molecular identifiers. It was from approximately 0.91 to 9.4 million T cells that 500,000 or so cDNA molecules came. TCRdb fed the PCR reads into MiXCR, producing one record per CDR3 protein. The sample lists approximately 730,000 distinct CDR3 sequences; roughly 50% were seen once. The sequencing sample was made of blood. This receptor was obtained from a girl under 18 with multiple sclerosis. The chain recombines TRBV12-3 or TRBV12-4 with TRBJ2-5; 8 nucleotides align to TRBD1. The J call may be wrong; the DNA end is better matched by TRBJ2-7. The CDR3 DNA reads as TGTGCCAGCAGCTGGGGACAGGTGGCCTACGAGCAGTACTTC. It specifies CASSWGQVAYEQYF.